This passage covers 9 T cell receptor beta chains from one sample sequenced in a study of blood T cell repertoires in COVID-19. Clones were sequenced by immunoSEQ multiplex PCR, and TCRdb holds only the in-frame ones, with some missing. Among under 300,000 clones listed, about 90% were seen once. Sequences were obtained from PBMCs or T cells enriched from blood (not recorded which). The origin of the receptors is a woman in her 30s with acute COVID-19.

V is TRBV6-5 and J is TRBJ1-5; no clear D. CDR1 is MNHEY and CDR2 is SVGAGI in the germline V gene. Between the trimmed V and J ends, which lost 4 bases and 4 bases, there was a span of 14 bases. The CDR3 totals 15 residues. Here the CDR3 reads CASSSTSQANQPQHF. The CDR3 DNA follows: TGTGCCAGCAGTTCTACGAGTCAGGCTAATCAGCCCCAGCATTTT.

The genes are TRBV6-5 and TRBJ1-1, with D unresolved. Germline CDR1 and CDR2: MNHEY and SVGAGI. Trimming left V 4 bases short and J 0 bases short, with 6 bases between. The CDR3 covers 13 residues. Here the CDR3 reads CASSSSLNTEAFF. In DNA, the CDR3 is TGTGCCAGCAGTTCGAGTTTGAACACTGAAGCTTTCTTT.

The J gene is TRBJ1-5, the V gene TRBV18, with a weak D call TRBD1 (5 bases). Germline-derived CDR1 and CDR2 are KGHSH and LQKENI. Deletions cut 0 bases from V and 4 bases from J, with 10 bases between. This CDR3 is built from 15 residues. CDR3 in DNA: TGTGCCAGCTCACCACCGGGGGGGGAGAATCAGCCCCAGCATTTT. Amino acid sequence: CASSPPGGENQPQHF.

The chain combines TRBV9 with TRBJ1-2; no clear D. This CDR3 has 13 amino acids. V was cut by 0 bases and J by 5 bases, with 8 bases left in between. Germline assignment: CDR1 SGDLS and CDR2 YYNGEE. CDR3 loop: CASSVVSGYGYTF. The CDR3, as DNA: TGTGCCAGCAGCGTAGTGTCGGGGTATGGCTACACCTTC.

The chain has TRBV2 and TRBJ1-5; 7 positions agree with TRBD1. There are 15 residues in the CDR3. The V segment lost 5 bases and the J segment 3 bases; nucleotides outside the gene matches: 7. Germline V gene data show CDR1 as SNHLY and CDR2 as FYNNEI. The CDR3 loop is CASSNRGGNNQPQHF. The CDR3 nucleotides read TGTGCCAGCAGTAACAGGGGCGGGAACAATCAGCCCCAGCATTTT.

The rearrangement joins TRBV9 to TRBJ2-1; 7 bases line up with TRBD2. This CDR3 is 16 amino acids long. Trimming cost V 0 bases and J 2 bases; bases outside gene matches: 5. The germline gives CDR1 SGDLS, CDR2 YYNGEE. The CDR3: CASSVGSSGTYNEQFF. The CDR3 DNA is TGTGCCAGCAGCGTAGGGTCCAGCGGGACCTACAATGAGCAGTTCTTC.

This rearrangement joins TRBV3-1 (or the pseudogene TRBV3-2) to TRBJ1-5; D is perhaps TRBD1 (6 bases). Germline V gene sequence: CDR1 LGHDT, CDR2 YNNKEL (reference sequence). The CDR3 contains 15 residues. Trimming pared 6 bases from V and 5 bases from J, leaving 17 bases between. CDR3 DNA: TGTGCCAGCAGTGACTCAGGGGTTCGGGATCAGCCCCAGCATTTT. This gives the protein CASSDSGVRDQPQHF.

This clone was counted a few times. V and J are TRBV28 and TRBJ1-6; unclear D gene. This CDR3 is built from 15 residues. Per the germline V gene, CDR1 is MDHEN and CDR2 is SYDVKM. Trimming took off 6 bases at V and 0 bases at J, with 9 bases between the two ends. CDR3 DNA: TGTGCCAGCAGCGGGTGGAGCTCCTATAATTCACCCCTCCACTTT. Encoded protein: CASSGWSSYNSPLHF.

The CDR3 loop is CASSYSYNEQFF. In DNA form, the CDR3 reads TGTGCCAGCAGCTACAGTTACAATGAGCAGTTCTTC. The gene calls are TRBV12-3 or TRBV12-4 and TRBJ2-1, with D uncertain. This CDR3 has 12 residues. Between the trimmed V and J ends, which lost 6 bases and 4 bases, there was a span of 7 bases.